The 22 T cell receptor beta chains in this list originate from one sample, sequenced in a study of cytomegalovirus exposure and HLA in healthy donors. Some clones are missing from TCRdb's copy, which holds only in-frame ones; the method was immunoSEQ multiplex PCR. The sample yields about 250,000 clones, about 88% seen once. Input material: PBMCs. These receptors were obtained from a young man in good health and CMV-seropositive.

This clone has a handful of counts. The chain links TRBV25-1 to TRBJ1-5; D gene unclear. The germline CDR1 and CDR2 sequences are MGHDK and SYGVNS. Trimming removed 4 bases at V and 9 bases at J, with 7 bases between. The CDR3 is 11 amino acids. DNA for the CDR3: TGTGCCAGCAGTGGCCTAGGGCCCCAGCATTTT. Translating it yields CASSGLGPQHF.

CDR3 in amino acids: CASAGILASNQPQHF. The CDR3, as DNA: TGTGCCAGCGCTGGGATTCTAGCTAGCAATCAGCCCCAGCATTTT. The chain has TRBV2 and TRBJ1-5, with D unclear. With 8 bases removed from V and 0 bases from J, the gap between germline ends came to 14 bases. Germline CDR1 reads SNHLY; CDR2 reads FYNNEI. The CDR3 contains 15 residues. The full variable domain, in which reference TRBV2 and TRBJ1-5 provide the parts outside the CDR3, is EPEVTQTPSHQVTQMGQEVILRCVPISNHLYFYWYRQILGQKVEFLVSFYNNEISEKSEIFDDQFSVERPDGSNFTLKIRSTKLEDSAMYFCASAGILASNQPQHFGDGTRLSIL.

J is TRBJ1-1 and V is TRBV28; 8 nucleotides match TRBD1. V trimming: 6 bases; J trimming: 5 bases; junction bases outside the gene matches: 5. CDR1 and CDR2 from the germline V gene are MDHEN and SYDVKM. This CDR3 spans 13 amino acids. The CDR3 DNA reads as TGTGCCAGCAGGCTAACAGGGGGGACTGAAGCTTTCTTT. Translating gives CASRLTGGTEAFF.

This clone has only one observation. V is TRBV30 and J is TRBJ1-2; tentatively, D is TRBD1 (5 bases). The V end lost 0 bases, the J end lost 6 bases, and 14 bases lay between the germline ends. Per the germline V gene, CDR1 is GTSNPN and CDR2 is SVGIG (reference sequence). The CDR3 covers 14 residues. CDR3 nucleotides: TGTGCCTGGAGTGTAAGCGTCGGGGGGAATGGCTACACCTTC. Protein: CAWSVSVGGNGYTF.

The V call is TRBV5-4, the J call TRBJ2-5, with D tentatively TRBD2 (6 bases). Germline V gene data show CDR1 as SGHNT and CDR2 as YYREEE (reference sequence). The CDR3 is 13 residues long. V lost 3 bases to trimming and J lost 5 bases, with 11 bases between them. The CDR3 DNA sequence: TGTGCCAGCAGCTCCGGACTAAAGGAGACCCAGTACTTC. Translated, it gives CASSSGLKETQYF.

The CDR3 DNA follows: TGTGCCTGGAGTGTACCCCTATCGACAGGGGAGCAGTTCTTC. Its protein product is CAWSVPLSTGEQFF. This chain connects TRBV30 to TRBJ2-1; TRBD1 matches at 7 bases. The CDR3 runs to 14 residues. From germline, CDR1 is GTSNPN and CDR2 SVGIG (reference sequence). Trimming cost V 0 bases and J 10 bases; bases outside gene matches: 9.

This chain connects TRBV7-2 to TRBJ1-1; possible D gene TRBD1, 5 bases. This CDR3 has 13 amino acids. Germline V gives CDR1 SGHTA, CDR2 FQGNSA. Deletions cut 1 base from V and 8 bases from J, with 11 bases between. The CDR3 sequence: CASSLVGVREAFF. The CDR3 DNA reads as TGTGCCAGCAGCTTAGTGGGGGTGAGGGAAGCTTTCTTT.

This sequence joins TRBV12-5 and TRBJ2-3; D is possibly TRBD1 (5 bases). The germline V gene has CDR1 LGHNT and CDR2 FRNRAP. This CDR3 is built from 14 residues. Between the trimmed V and J ends, which lost 2 bases and 1 base, there was a span of 7 bases. CDR3 in amino acids: CASGLNRRTDTQYF. The CDR3 DNA sequence: TGTGCTAGTGGTTTGAACAGGCGCACAGATACGCAGTATTTT.

The rearrangement joins TRBV7-9 to TRBJ1-2; D uncertain. Germline V gene sequence: CDR1 SEHNR, CDR2 FQNEAQ (reference sequence). V shed 5 bases and J shed 2 bases, with 15 bases lying between them. The length of the CDR3 is 15 residues. CDR3 region: CASSHVDGRNYGYTF. As DNA, the CDR3 is TGTGCCAGCAGCCACGTGGACGGAAGGAACTATGGCTACACCTTC.

This clone came up a few times. The chain has TRBV27 and TRBJ1-5; a possible D gene is TRBD1 (6 bases). The CDR3 runs to 14 residues. Trimming removed 5 bases from V and 5 bases from J, with 13 bases in between. Germline V lookup: CDR1 MNHEY, CDR2 SMNVEV (reference sequence). The CDR3 is CASSPDSSYQPQHF. The CDR3 DNA reads TGTGCCAGCAGTCCGGACAGCAGTTATCAGCCCCAGCATTTT.

DNA of the CDR3: TGTGCCAGCACTCTGGCAGGCTCTGGGGCCAACGTCCTGACTTTC. It codes for CASTLAGSGANVLTF. The chain couples TRBV25-1 to TRBJ2-6; D gene ambiguous. Germline lookup yields CDR1 MGHDK and CDR2 SYGVNS. V lost 7 bases and J lost 0, with 10 bases in between. The CDR3 runs to 15 residues.

This CDR3 reads CASSLERTSGSSYNEQFF. CDR3 sequence (DNA): TGTGCCAGCAGCTTAGAAAGGACTAGCGGAAGCTCCTACAATGAGCAGTTCTTC. The rearrangement uses TRBV11-2 and TRBJ2-1; TRBD2 aligns across 10 bases. The CDR3 is made up of 18 amino acids. Trimming at V came to 0 bases and at J to 0 bases, leaving 5 bases not matched to a gene. Per germline, CDR1 SGHAT and CDR2 FQNNGV. The full variable domain, completed using reference TRBV11-2 and TRBJ2-1, is EAGVAQSPRYKIIEKRQSVAFWCNPISGHATLYWYQQILGQGPKLLIQFQNNGVVDDSQLPKDRFSAERLKGVDSTLKIQPAKLEDSAVYLCASSLERTSGSSYNEQFFGPGTRLTVL.

This chain joins TRBV4-1 and TRBJ2-3; 14 nucleotides align to TRBD2. The CDR3 runs to 16 residues. Unmatched junction bases numbered 5, after V lost 6 bases and J lost 3 bases. From germline, CDR1 is MGHRA and CDR2 YSYEKL. CDR3 bases: TGCGCCAGCAGATTGACTAGCGGGAGGGCAACAGATACGCAGTATTTT. Its protein product is CASRLTSGRATDTQYF.

The chain is built from TRBV6-4 and TRBJ2-1; D is possibly TRBD2 (6 bases). Looked up from germline, CDR1 is MRHNA and CDR2 is SNTAGT. The CDR3 loop spans 14 amino acids. The ends were cut back, 2 bases at V and 5 bases at J, with 10 bases in the middle. CDR3 DNA sequence: TGTGCCAGCAGTGACGGCGGGGAGAACAATGAGCAGTTCTTC. It is translated as CASSDGGENNEQFF.

V gene TRBV5-4 combines with J gene TRBJ2-7; 10 bases fit TRBD1. Germline V gene data show CDR1 as SGHNT and CDR2 as YYREEE (reference sequence). The CDR3 sequence is 14 residues long. The junction had 3 bases not matched to a gene; V was cut back by 0 bases and J by 6 bases. The CDR3 sequence is CASSLGDRGREQYF. The CDR3 DNA reads as TGTGCCAGCAGCTTGGGTGACAGGGGGCGCGAGCAGTACTTC.

This clone was detected a few times. This chain links TRBV7-9 with TRBJ2-4; 10 bases match TRBD2. The CDR3 spans 15 residues. The germline V gene encodes CDR1 SEHNR and CDR2 FQNEAQ (reference sequence). The V segment lost 7 bases and the J segment 4 bases; nucleotides outside the gene matches: 7. The CDR3 coding sequence is TGTGCCAGCACCCGTAGCGGGAGGCAGAAAAACATTCAGTACTTC. Its protein is CASTRSGRQKNIQYF.

The chain employs TRBV19 and TRBJ2-3, with D perhaps matching TRBD1 or TRBD2 (8 bases each). The CDR3 totals 18 residues. CDR1 and CDR2 from the germline V gene are LNHDA and SQIVND (reference sequence). Trimming stripped 5 bases from V and 5 bases from J, with 26 bases between. CDR3 residues: CASSSRGRPAGALDTQYF. The CDR3 region has the DNA TGTGCCAGTAGTTCCAGGGGGCGTCCAGCGGGAGCCCTAGATACGCAGTATTTT. Full variable domain (remainder filled in from reference TRBV19 and TRBJ2-3): DGGITQSPKYLFRKEGQNVTLSCEQNLNHDAMYWYRQDPGQGLRLIYYSQIVNDFQKGDIAEGYSVSREKKESFPLTVTSAQKNPTAFYLCASSSRGRPAGALDTQYFGPGTRLTVL.

This clone was found a few times. The chain couples TRBV10-3 to TRBJ2-5; 9 nucleotides match TRBD2. This CDR3 is built from 14 residues. CDR1 is ENHRY and CDR2 is SYGVKD in the germline V gene. Trimming removed 4 bases from V and 1 base from J; junction bases left unmatched: 1. CDR3 amino acids: CAISGTSAQETQYF. As DNA, the CDR3 is TGTGCCATCAGTGGGACTAGCGCCCAAGAGACCCAGTACTTC.

In regard to this clone: This specimen includes other DNA sequences encoding the same CDR3. The chain joins TRBV5-1 to TRBJ2-5, with D possibly being TRBD2 (5 bases). CDR1 and CDR2 (germline): SGHRS, YFSETQ. CDR3 length: 12 residues. V was cut by 2 bases and J by 3 bases, with 5 bases left in between. CDR3 sequence reads: CASSLAEETQYF. CDR3 DNA: TGCGCCAGCAGCTTAGCGGAAGAGACCCAGTACTTC. The variable domain in full, completed from reference TRBV5-1 and TRBJ2-5, reads KAGVTQTPRYLIKTRGQQVTLSCSPISGHRSVSWYQQTPGQGLQFLFEYFSETQRNKGNFPGRFSGRQFSNSRSEMNVSTLELGDSALYLCASSLAEETQYFGPGTRLLVL.

CDR3 residues: CASSLDGTKYNEQFF. The DNA for the CDR3 is TGTGCCAGCAGCTTGGACGGGACTAAATACAATGAGCAGTTCTTC. The chain combines TRBV7-9 with TRBJ2-1; 7 bases line up with TRBD2. Germline values: CDR1 SEHNR, CDR2 FQNEAQ (reference sequence). V was pared by 3 bases and J by 4 bases, with 6 bases of the junction left unmatched. This CDR3 has 15 residues.

This chain links TRBV5-6 with TRBJ1-2, with TRBD1 as a possible D gene (5 bases). Trimming stripped 5 bases from V and 8 bases from J, with 16 bases between. This CDR3 spans 13 amino acids. CDR1 is SGHDT and CDR2 is YYEEEE in the germline V gene. CDR3 in DNA: TGTGCCAGCAGTCCGCCCTGGGGCTCGGGCTACACCTTC. Translating gives CASSPPWGSGYTF.

This clone was seen more than once but under ten times. The rearrangement uses TRBV6-1 and TRBJ2-5; 9 bases map to TRBD1. Losses at the gene ends were 6 bases for V and 4 bases for J; bases not matched to a gene: 6. Germline lookup yields CDR1 MNHNS and CDR2 SASEGT. The CDR3 totals 14 residues. The CDR3 region is CASRRRQGGETQYF. The CDR3 bases are TGTGCCAGCAGGCGACGACAGGGGGGAGAGACCCAGTACTTC.